The 9 T cell receptor beta chains given below trace back to one sample, sequenced in a study of shared T cell receptors in the human thymus. The table came from immunoSEQ multiplex PCR; TCRdb's copy has only in-frame clones and leaves some out. The sample has about 380,000 clones; roughly 94% are singletons. The specimen sequenced was thymocytes. The receptors originated from a human donor.

The genes are TRBV4-1 and TRBJ1-4; TRBD1 might be the D (5 bases). Germline lookup yields CDR1 MGHRA and CDR2 YSYEKL. Trimming shortened V by 3 bases and J by 1 base, and 12 bases separated the two germline ends. The CDR3 length is 16 residues. The CDR3 DNA reads as TGCGCCAGCAGCCACCTTGGGGGTCGAACTAATGAAAAACTGTTTTTT. It specifies CASSHLGGRTNEKLFF.

The chain links TRBV5-1 to TRBJ1-2; the D is unclear. Trimming removed 7 bases from V and 3 bases from J, with 19 bases in between. The length of the CDR3 is 15 residues. Germline lookup yields CDR1 SGHRS and CDR2 YFSETQ. CDR3 DNA: TGCGCCAGCGGGCCCGCAGAGGGCTCATACTATGGCTACACCTTC. It yields the protein CASGPAEGSYYGYTF.

The chain joins TRBV18 to TRBJ1-2; D ambiguous. Trimming stripped 2 bases from V and 4 bases from J, with 11 bases between. The germline V gene has CDR1 KGHSH and CDR2 LQKENI. The CDR3 has 14 amino acids. The CDR3 reads CASSPSGCSYGYTF. In nucleotides, the CDR3 is TGTGCCAGCTCACCATCGGGGTGCAGCTATGGCTACACCTTC.

The J gene is TRBJ1-1, the V gene TRBV14; maybe TRBD1 (5 bases). Trimming shortened V by 2 bases and J by 1 base, and 5 bases separated the two germline ends. The germline CDR1 and CDR2 sequences are SGHDN and FVKESK. CDR3 length: 13 residues. CDR3 coding DNA: TGTGCCAGCAGCCAAAGGGGGAACACTGAAGCTTTCTTT. Translating it yields CASSQRGNTEAFF.

The rearrangement links TRBV28 to TRBJ2-1; possible D gene TRBD1, 6 bases. This CDR3 is 14 amino acids long. Looked up from germline, CDR1 is MDHEN and CDR2 is SYDVKM. Trimming removed 7 bases from V and 2 bases from J, with 12 bases in between. Here the CDR3 DNA reads TGTGCCAGCAAGTCGAAGGGGGCCTACAATGAGCAGTTCTTC. Amino acids: CASKSKGAYNEQFF.

The V gene is TRBV7-9, the J gene TRBJ2-7; D remains unclear. The CDR3 is 11 residues long. Germline CDR1 is SEHNR and CDR2 is FQNEAQ (reference sequence). V dropped 5 bases and J dropped 3 bases, with 5 bases sitting between them. The CDR3 sequence is CASSNRYEQYF. CDR3 nucleotide sequence: TGTGCCAGCAGCAATCGCTACGAGCAGTACTTC.

J is TRBJ1-2 and V is TRBV27, with D uncertain. V lost 0 bases, J lost 8 bases, and 10 bases lay in between. The germline gives CDR1 MNHEY, CDR2 SMNVEV (reference sequence). The CDR3 totals 13 residues. The CDR3 nucleotides read TGTGCCAGCAGTTTATCTAGCAGGTCAGGCTACACCTTC. As protein: CASSLSSRSGYTF.

The V and J genes are TRBV15 and TRBJ2-1; TRBD2 is a possible D gene (5 bases). The V end was cut by 5 bases, the J end by 3 bases, with 17 bases between. CDR3 size: 16 residues. CDR1 is LNHNV, CDR2 YYDKDF, per germline (reference sequence). The CDR3 spells CATSPRVTTNYNEQFF. The DNA of the CDR3 is TGTGCCACCAGCCCGAGGGTCACCACCAACTACAATGAGCAGTTCTTC.

The CDR3 nucleotides read TGTGCCAGCAGTGGGGGGATGAACACTGAAGCTTTCTTT. Protein: CASSGGMNTEAFF. The rearrangement joins TRBV14 to TRBJ1-1, with D possibly being TRBD1 (5 bases). The CDR3 is 13 residues long. The germline V gene encodes CDR1 SGHDN and CDR2 FVKESK. V shed 6 bases and J shed 0 bases, with 8 bases lying between them.